The 30 T cell receptor beta chains in this list originate from one sample, sequenced in a study of blood T cell repertoires in COVID-19. Produced via immunoSEQ multiplex PCR; TCRdb's table is partial and in-frame only. The top ten clones hold more than 1.3% of a sample with 200,000 to 300,000 clones, 87% of them seen once. Sequencing was carried out using peripheral blood. These receptors were collected from a woman between 35 and 50 years old who had recovered from COVID-19.

The chain carries TRBV7-9 and TRBJ1-2; the D gene is possibly TRBD1 (5 bases). The V and J ends lost 5 bases and 7 bases respectively, with 20 bases between them. From germline, CDR1 is SEHNR and CDR2 FQNEAQ (reference sequence). There are 15 residues in the CDR3. Written as DNA, the CDR3 is TGTGCCAGCAGCAGTACCCGGGACGGGGGTTTTGGCTACACCTTC. It yields the protein CASSSTRDGGFGYTF.

The chain uses TRBV5-1 and TRBJ2-3; D uncertain. Trimming took 0 bases from V and 1 from J, leaving 12 bases between them. Germline V lookup: CDR1 SGHRS, CDR2 YFSETQ. The CDR3 runs 16 residues. Written as DNA, the CDR3 is TGCGCCAGCAGCTTGGCGCATTCTTCGGGCACAGATACGCAGTATTTT. This encodes CASSLAHSSGTDTQYF.

The V call is TRBV19, the J call TRBJ1-5; D remains unclear. The CDR3 has 14 amino acids. The V gene lost 7 bases and the J gene lost 6 bases, with 16 bases spanning the gap. Germline V gene data show CDR1 as LNHDA and CDR2 as SQIVND (reference sequence). The CDR3 DNA is TGTGCCAGTAACGATGGACTGGGAAGTCAGCCCCAGCATTTT. Protein product: CASNDGLGSQPQHF.

The V gene is TRBV5-4, the J gene TRBJ2-7, with TRBD1 matching 10 bases. V was clipped by 4 bases and J by 7 bases; unmatched bases: 2. Per the germline V gene, CDR1 is SGHNT and CDR2 is YYREEE (reference sequence). The CDR3 has 12 residues. The CDR3 is CASSLGQGEQYF. The CDR3, as DNA: TGTGCCAGCAGCCTGGGACAGGGGGAGCAGTACTTC.

The V gene is TRBV4-1, the J gene TRBJ1-5, with 10 bases lining up with TRBD1. The CDR3 covers 17 residues. The V segment lost 0 bases and the J segment 5 bases; nucleotides outside the gene matches: 7. Germline V gene sequence: CDR1 MGHRA, CDR2 YSYEKL. CDR3 loop: CASSQDTWTGGDQPQHF. The CDR3 bases are TGCGCCAGCAGCCAAGATACCTGGACAGGGGGAGATCAGCCCCAGCATTTT.

The chain is built from TRBV7-2 and TRBJ2-5; 10 bases fit TRBD2. The length of the CDR3 is 16 residues. The J segment lost 7 bases and the V segment lost 5 bases, leaving 13 bases of the junction unmatched. The germline V gene has CDR1 SGHTA and CDR2 FQGNSA. CDR3 residues: CASSTPSGGAFGTQYF. In DNA, the CDR3 is TGTGCCAGCAGCACACCGAGCGGGGGGGCTTTTGGGACCCAGTACTTC.

CDR3 sequence (DNA): TGTGCCAGCAGACAGTCCGGAAACACCATATATTTT. Translated, it gives CASRQSGNTIYF. V gene TRBV7-9 combines with J gene TRBJ1-3; D not resolved. This CDR3 spans 12 amino acids. The germline V and J ends were trimmed by 6 bases and 4 bases, with 7 bases remaining between them. Germline-derived CDR1 and CDR2 are SEHNR and FQNEAQ (reference sequence).

The rearrangement joins TRBV5-1 to TRBJ1-1; TRBD1 might be the D (6 bases). The germline V and J ends were trimmed by 0 bases and 5 bases, with 20 bases remaining between them. CDR1 is SGHRS, CDR2 YFSETQ, per germline. The CDR3 loop spans 17 amino acids. Here the CDR3 reads CASSLGEGLGARTEAFF. The CDR3 coding sequence is TGCGCCAGCAGCTTGGGGGAAGGCCTGGGGGCACGGACTGAAGCTTTCTTT.

The DNA for the CDR3 is TGTGCCAGCAGTCTGACTAACTACAATGAGCAGTTCTTC. The encoded protein is CASSLTNYNEQFF. The chain joins TRBV6-5 to TRBJ2-1; TRBD2 is a possible D gene (5 bases). The CDR3 extends over 13 amino acids. From germline, CDR1 is MNHEY and CDR2 SVGAGI. V was clipped by 5 bases and J by 3 bases, with 8 bases between them.

This sequence joins TRBV2 and TRBJ1-2; D might be TRBD1 (5 bases). V lost 9 bases and J lost 6, with 17 bases in between. Germline V CDR1 and CDR2: SNHLY, FYNNEI. CDR3 length: 13 amino acids. The CDR3 is CARSLGGGNGYTF. Here the CDR3 DNA reads TGTGCCAGGTCCCTCGGGGGGGGAAATGGCTACACCTTC.

The genes are TRBV7-3 and TRBJ2-4, with 7 bases identical to TRBD1. V shed 0 bases, J shed 9 bases, and the junction held 5 bases outside the gene matches. The CDR3 contains 14 residues. CDR1 is SGHTA, CDR2 FQGTGA, per germline. The CDR3 here is CASSLTPSGGIQYF. The CDR3 DNA is TGTGCCAGCAGCTTAACACCGTCAGGGGGCATTCAGTACTTC.

The chain combines TRBV6-5 with TRBJ2-6; D ambiguous. From germline, CDR1 is MNHEY and CDR2 SVGAGI. The V end was cut by 6 bases, the J end by 2 bases, with 5 bases between. The CDR3 has 13 residues. The CDR3 region has the DNA TGTGCCAGCAGCTCTCCTGGGGCCAACGTCCTGACTTTC. Amino acids: CASSSPGANVLTF.

This clone was detected only once. This rearrangement joins TRBV21-1 to TRBJ1-5; whether TRBD1, the table's D call, matches the DNA was not checked. TRBV21-1 is designated a pseudogene. The CDR3 consists of 17 residues. CDR3 bases: TGTGCCAGCAGCAAAGCAGCCCGGGACAGGGTTGATCAGCCCCAGCATTTT. Protein sequence: CASSKAARDRVDQPQHF.

This chain links TRBV24-1 with TRBJ1-2; 7 nucleotides line up with TRBD1. There are 14 residues in the CDR3. Germline-derived CDR1 and CDR2 are KGHDR and SFDVKD. Losses at the gene ends were 5 bases for V and 8 bases for J; bases not matched to a gene: 10. CDR3 sequence: CATSGNDRVGGYTF. CDR3 sequence (DNA): TGTGCCACCAGTGGGAACGACAGGGTTGGCGGCTACACCTTC.

The chain uses TRBV2 and TRBJ2-7; D is perhaps TRBD1 (6 bases). The length of the CDR3 is 14 residues. Germline loops: CDR1 SNHLY, CDR2 FYNNEI. The germline V and J ends were trimmed by 6 bases and 2 bases, with 14 bases remaining between them. The CDR3: CASRVQGLAYEQYF. CDR3 in DNA: TGTGCCAGCAGAGTACAGGGTCTTGCCTACGAGCAGTACTTC.

This clone has a single count. As DNA, the CDR3 is TGTGCCAGCAGCGTCTCAGGGACAGGGGGACGTGAAGCTTTCTTT. Encoded protein: CASSVSGTGGREAFF. V and J are TRBV9 and TRBJ1-1, with 11 positions matching TRBD1. Germline trimming cut 2 bases from V and 7 bases from J; bases unmatched to any gene: 7. Germline CDR1 SGDLS, CDR2 YYNGEE. CDR3 length equals 15 residues.

V and J are TRBV29-1 and TRBJ2-5; the D gene is possibly TRBD2 (6 bases). Germline V gives CDR1 SQVTM, CDR2 ANQGSEA. This CDR3 spans 13 amino acids. Trimming took 3 bases from V and 4 from J, leaving 12 bases between them. The CDR3 DNA follows: TGCAGCGTTGAGCGGGAAATACGAGAGACCCAGTACTTC. Its protein is CSVEREIRETQYF.

This chain joins TRBV7-2 and TRBJ2-3; perhaps TRBD2 as D (5 bases). Germline-derived CDR1 and CDR2 are SGHTA and FQGNSA. The CDR3 runs to 15 residues. V shed 4 bases and J shed 0 bases, with 11 bases lying between them. The CDR3, as DNA: TGTGCCAGCAGCTCCGGGGTGTTTAGCACAGATACGCAGTATTTT. It encodes CASSSGVFSTDTQYF.

The chain carries TRBV21-1 and TRBJ1-5. TRBV21-1 is a pseudogene segment. This CDR3 comprises 14 residues. This CDR3 is CASSKGEDHQPQHF. The CDR3, as DNA: TGTGCCAGCAGCAAAGGGGAGGACCATCAGCCCCAGCATTTT.

The V call is TRBV12-5, the J call TRBJ2-7; 8 bases align to TRBD1. The V segment lost 5 bases and the J segment 2 bases; nucleotides outside the gene matches: 5. CDR1 LGHNT and CDR2 FRNRAP come from the germline V gene. The length of the CDR3 is 14 residues. This chain's CDR3 is CASGGRTGTYEQYF. Written as DNA, the CDR3 is TGTGCTAGTGGTGGACGGACAGGGACCTACGAGCAGTACTTC.

This chain joins TRBV5-6 and TRBJ1-6; the D gene is possibly TRBD1 (6 bases). From germline, CDR1 is SGHDT and CDR2 YYEEEE. V was pared by 0 bases and J by 8 bases, with 12 bases between. The CDR3 extends over 15 amino acids. The CDR3 reads CASSLAGPGDSPLHF. CDR3 DNA sequence: TGTGCCAGCAGCTTGGCCGGGCCAGGGGATTCACCCCTCCACTTT.

The V call is TRBV7-2, the J call TRBJ2-3, with D perhaps TRBD2 (5 bases). The V and J ends lost 4 bases and 13 bases respectively, with 18 bases between them. The length of the CDR3 is 13 residues. In germline, CDR1 is SGHTA, CDR2 FQGNSA. The CDR3 DNA reads TGTGCCAGCAGCTACAGAGACGGACTCCAGGAGTATTTT. Translating gives CASSYRDGLQEYF.

The chain recombines TRBV7-9 with TRBJ1-1; 8 bases line up with TRBD1. V shed 5 bases, J shed 10 bases, and the junction held 3 bases outside the gene matches. Germline V gene sequence: CDR1 SEHNR, CDR2 FQNEAQ (reference sequence). This CDR3 is built from 11 residues. The CDR3 loop reads CASSPDRGAFF. CDR3 nucleotides: TGTGCCAGCAGCCCAGACAGGGGAGCTTTCTTT. The variable domain in full, with the rest retrieved from reference TRBV7-9 and TRBJ1-1, is DTGVSQNPRHKITKRGQNVTFRCDPISEHNRLYWYRQTLGQGPEFLTYFQNEAQLEKSRLLSDRFSAERPKGSFSTLEIQRTEQGDSAMYLCASSPDRGAFFGQGTRLTVV.

The rearrangement uses TRBV25-1 and TRBJ1-1; 7 nucleotides agree with TRBD1. V was pared by 6 bases and J by 2 bases, with 9 bases of the junction left unmatched. Germline CDR1 and CDR2: MGHDK and SYGVNS. The CDR3 spans 15 residues. This chain's CDR3 is CASRDDRVGNTEAFF. The CDR3 DNA sequence: TGTGCCAGCAGGGACGACAGGGTGGGCAACACTGAAGCTTTCTTT.

V and J are TRBV9 and TRBJ2-1; D is unclear. V was pared by 4 bases and J by 0 bases, with 11 bases between. The CDR3 has 15 amino acids. The V gene's germline CDR1 is SGDLS and CDR2 YYNGEE. The CDR3 DNA reads as TGTGCCAGCAGCCCTCAAAGGAGCTCCTACAATGAGCAGTTCTTC. This encodes CASSPQRSSYNEQFF.

This clone was recorded only once. J is TRBJ1-2 and V is TRBV3-1 (or the pseudogene TRBV3-2); perhaps TRBD1 as D (6 bases). The CDR3 has 13 residues. The V and J ends lost 1 base and 8 bases respectively, with 11 bases between them. In germline, CDR1 is LGHDT, CDR2 YNNKEL (reference sequence). CDR3 region: CASSQGTAGGYTF. The CDR3 DNA reads TGTGCCAGCAGCCAAGGGACAGCCGGAGGCTACACCTTC.

This clone appeared once. V gene TRBV7-3 combines with J gene TRBJ1-1; 10 positions match TRBD1. Germline loops: CDR1 SGHTA, CDR2 FQGTGA. This CDR3 is 15 amino acids long. The V and J ends lost 4 bases and 1 base, in that order; junction bases with no gene match: 3. The CDR3 reads CASSSWDRGNTEAFF. The DNA of the CDR3 is TGTGCCAGCAGCTCCTGGGACAGGGGGAACACTGAAGCTTTCTTT.

This clone was detected once. The V call is TRBV25-1, the J call TRBJ2-6; D possibly corresponds to TRBD1 (8 bases). CDR3 length: 15 residues. Germline assignment: CDR1 MGHDK and CDR2 SYGVNS. Trimming pared 7 bases from V and 4 bases from J, leaving 14 bases between. DNA of the CDR3: TGTGCCAGCAACAGGGGGGGAGCGGGGGCCAACGTCCTGACTTTC. Translated, it gives CASNRGGAGANVLTF.

The chain has TRBV20-1 and TRBJ2-3, with D perhaps TRBD2 (5 bases). The V end lost 6 bases, the J end lost 1 base, and 17 bases lay between the germline ends. The CDR3 sequence is 15 residues long. CDR1 and CDR2 from the germline V gene are DFQATT and SNEGSKA (reference sequence). In DNA, the CDR3 is TGCAGTGCGAGTCCAGACCCCGGGGGCACAGATACGCAGTATTTT. Its translation: CSASPDPGGTDTQYF.

This chain links TRBV5-1 with TRBJ2-5, with 7 bases that match TRBD1. Germline V gene sequence: CDR1 SGHRS, CDR2 YFSETQ. Germline trimming cut 2 bases from V and 5 bases from J; bases unmatched to any gene: 9. The CDR3 is made up of 15 amino acids. The CDR3 loop is CASSLQGPSGETQYF. The CDR3 DNA sequence: TGCGCCAGCAGCTTACAGGGGCCCTCTGGGGAGACCCAGTACTTC.